A single sample gave rise to the 21 T cell receptor beta chains below, sequenced in a study of blood T cell repertoires in COVID-19 (dated by TCRdb to about 2020). The library was prepared using the immunoSEQ multiplex PCR assay. Here the immuneACCESS table is served through TCRdb, limited to in-frame sequences with V and J called. Missing clones are a known gap in these copies; in checked studies unresolved V genes cover under half, and the rest lacks a known reason. This sample lists about 310,000 clones; about 88% were detected once. The top ten clones comprise around a tenth of the sample. The sample consisted of PBMCs or T cells enriched from blood (not recorded which). The receptors shown here come from a woman in her thirties or forties who had recovered from COVID-19.

The chain uses TRBV9 and TRBJ2-1; 7 nucleotides line up with TRBD2. V trimming: 6 bases; J trimming: 2 bases; junction bases outside the gene matches: 8. This CDR3 spans 15 amino acids. Germline CDR1 reads SGDLS; CDR2 reads YYNGEE. CDR3 in DNA: TGTGCCAGCACCGGGGGGAGGGGAACCTACAATGAGCAGTTCTTC. It encodes CASTGGRGTYNEQFF.

The chain couples TRBV30 to TRBJ2-3; D is ambiguous. V shed 2 bases and J shed 4 bases, with 7 bases lying between them. The CDR3 sequence is 12 residues long. Germline-derived CDR1 and CDR2 are GTSNPN and SVGIG (reference sequence). CDR3 nucleotides: TGTGCCTGGAGTCGGGTTGCAGATACGCAGTATTTT. It is translated as CAWSRVADTQYF.

This chain uses TRBV11-3 with TRBJ2-7, with a possible D match to TRBD2 (6 bases). Germline V CDR1 and CDR2: SGHNT, YENEEA. The CDR3 runs to 14 residues. Trimming cost V 4 bases and J 4 bases, with 14 bases left between them. The CDR3 sequence is CASSSGTFPYEQYF. CDR3 in DNA: TGTGCCAGCAGCTCCGGGACTTTTCCTTACGAGCAGTACTTC.

V gene TRBV2 combines with J gene TRBJ2-2; 12 bases match TRBD2. CDR1 and CDR2 from the germline V gene are SNHLY and FYNNEI. The junction had 3 bases not matched to a gene; V was cut back by 5 bases and J by 2 bases. The CDR3 runs 16 residues. Here the CDR3 reads CASSPSGGANTGELFF. The CDR3 DNA reads as TGTGCCAGCAGTCCTAGCGGGGGGGCCAACACCGGGGAGCTGTTTTTT.

The CDR3 reads CASSPQSDTDTQYF. CDR3 DNA sequence: TGTGCCAGCTCACCTCAGAGCGACACAGATACGCAGTATTTT. J is TRBJ2-3 and V is TRBV18; no clear D. CDR1 and CDR2 (germline): KGHSH, LQKENI. CDR3 length: 14 amino acids. V dropped 3 bases and J dropped 2 bases, with 9 bases sitting between them.

The chain employs TRBV6-5 and TRBJ2-1, with D possibly matching TRBD1 (5 bases). With 5 bases removed from V and 6 bases from J, the gap between germline ends came to 11 bases. The germline CDR1 and CDR2 sequences are MNHEY and SVGAGI. This CDR3 has 13 residues. CDR3 amino acids: CASSPRVPNEQFF. The CDR3, as DNA: TGTGCCAGCAGTCCCAGGGTCCCCAATGAGCAGTTCTTC.

The chain employs TRBV7-2 and TRBJ2-7; 8 bases are a match to TRBD1. Trimming at V came to 5 bases and at J to 1 base, leaving 7 bases not matched to a gene. This CDR3 region has 15 residues. CDR1 SGHTA and CDR2 FQGNSA come from the germline V gene. For the CDR3, the DNA is TGTGCCAGCAGCCTCGGGACAGGTTTTTCCTACGAGCAGTACTTC. Protein product: CASSLGTGFSYEQYF.

This chain joins TRBV7-2 and TRBJ2-3; TRBD2 might be the D (7 bases). Germline lookup yields CDR1 SGHTA and CDR2 FQGNSA. The CDR3 is made up of 16 amino acids. V was pared by 7 bases and J by 6 bases, with 23 bases between. Here the CDR3 DNA reads TGTGCCAGCACCGTTTTAGGGGGGGCCGGAGGGGATACGCAGTATTTT. Translating it yields CASTVLGGAGGDTQYF.

This chain uses TRBV28 with TRBJ1-5, with D unresolved. Trimming stripped 3 bases from V and 0 bases from J, with 15 bases between. Germline V CDR1 and CDR2: MDHEN, SYDVKM. The CDR3 loop spans 17 amino acids. DNA for the CDR3: TGTGCCAGCAGTTTCTCTCTACAGTTGTATAGCAATCAGCCCCAGCATTTT. Its translation: CASSFSLQLYSNQPQHF.

This clone was picked up a small number of times. This chain links TRBV6-5 with TRBJ2-4; weak D call: TRBD2 (5 bases). This CDR3 spans 15 amino acids. The germline V and J ends were trimmed by 6 bases and 2 bases, with 14 bases remaining between them. CDR1 is MNHEY, CDR2 SVGAGI, per germline. CDR3: CASSPPGGSKNIQYF. The CDR3 region has the DNA TGTGCCAGCAGCCCCCCAGGCGGGTCCAAAAACATTCAGTACTTC.

V usage is TRBV12-2 and J usage is TRBJ2-3; the D call in the table, TRBD2, was not verified against the DNA. TRBV12-2 is a recognized pseudogene. This CDR3 is 13 amino acids long. In DNA form, the CDR3 reads TGTGCAAGTCGCTTTGGGAGGACAGATACGCAGTATTTT. Translated: CASRFGRTDTQYF.

The chain uses TRBV2 and TRBJ1-5, with D maybe TRBD1 (6 bases). The germline gives CDR1 SNHLY, CDR2 FYNNEI. This CDR3 comprises 14 residues. V was trimmed by 7 bases and J by 7 bases, leaving 17 bases between them. Here the CDR3 reads CASTPRQARQPQHF. For the CDR3, the DNA is TGTGCCAGCACGCCGCGACAGGCGCGACAGCCCCAGCATTTT.

This clone has just one count. V is TRBV5-6 and J is TRBJ2-2, with 12 bases fitting TRBD2. The germline CDR1 and CDR2 sequences are SGHDT and YYEEEE. V lost 3 bases, J lost 7 bases, and 10 bases stayed unmatched. The CDR3 covers 17 residues. CDR3 amino acids: CASSYRLAGALGGELFF. CDR3 nucleotide sequence: TGTGCCAGCAGCTACCGACTAGCGGGGGCCCTAGGCGGGGAGCTGTTTTTT.

CDR3 in DNA: TGTGCCAGCAGTGACTCGGACAGGGTTAACGATAATTCACCCCTCCACTTT. Protein product: CASSDSDRVNDNSPLHF. The chain couples TRBV6-4 to TRBJ1-6; 8 bases fit TRBD1. This CDR3 is built from 17 residues. J was trimmed by 5 bases and V by 0 bases; bases with no gene match: 6. Germline V gene data show CDR1 as MRHNA and CDR2 as SNTAGT.

The chain carries TRBV30 and TRBJ1-1, with 8 nucleotides matching TRBD1. Germline values: CDR1 GTSNPN, CDR2 SVGIG (reference sequence). The junction had 5 bases not matched to a gene; V was cut back by 0 bases and J by 5 bases. This CDR3 is 14 amino acids long. The CDR3 sequence is CAWSVVTGATEAFF. In DNA, the CDR3 is TGTGCCTGGAGTGTGGTGACAGGGGCTACTGAAGCTTTCTTT.

The chain recombines TRBV2 with TRBJ1-1, with a tentative D call TRBD1 (5 bases). The CDR3 is 13 residues long. The V end was cut by 6 bases, the J end by 1 base, with 9 bases between. Germline-derived CDR1 and CDR2 are SNHLY and FYNNEI. CDR3 nucleotides: TGTGCCAGCAGGGGGCGAGAGAACACTGAAGCTTTCTTT. It is translated as CASRGRENTEAFF.

The J gene is TRBJ2-3, the V gene TRBV7-3; a weak D match, TRBD2 (6 bases). Between the trimmed V and J ends, which lost 3 bases and 2 bases, there was a span of 12 bases. The CDR3 covers 15 residues. Germline V gene data show CDR1 as SGHTA and CDR2 as FQGTGA. The CDR3 nucleotides read TGTGCCAGCAGCTTTGGGGGGACCTTCACAGATACGCAGTATTTT. Amino acid sequence: CASSFGGTFTDTQYF.

This clone was seen once. V is TRBV30 and J is TRBJ2-7, with 8 bases aligning to TRBD2. Trimming took 3 bases from V and 3 from J; bases not matched to a gene: 7. From germline, CDR1 is GTSNPN and CDR2 SVGIG (reference sequence). The CDR3 length is 14 residues. DNA for the CDR3: TGTGCCTGGAGGAACGGCAGCGGGAGCTACGAGCAGTACTTC. As protein: CAWRNGSGSYEQYF.

The rearrangement joins TRBV27 to TRBJ1-3, with 8 positions matching TRBD1. V dropped 3 bases and J dropped 0; count of bases not matched to a gene: 1. This CDR3 contains 15 residues. Germline CDR1 is MNHEY and CDR2 is SMNVEV (reference sequence). DNA for the CDR3: TGTGCCAGCAGTTTGACAGGGGTCTCTGGAAACACCATATATTTT. This translates into CASSLTGVSGNTIYF.

The chain uses TRBV11-3 and TRBJ2-7; D perhaps matches TRBD2 (7 bases). The length of the CDR3 is 16 residues. Germline assignment: CDR1 SGHNT and CDR2 YENEEA. V shed 5 bases and J shed 1 base, with 18 bases lying between them. The CDR3: CASSLQSRGGSYEQYF. Written as DNA, the CDR3 is TGTGCCAGCAGCCTCCAATCGAGGGGGGGATCCTACGAGCAGTACTTC. Based on the CDR3 plus reference TRBV11-3 and TRBJ2-7, the full variable domain is EAGVVQSPRYKIIEKKQPVAFWCNPISGHNTLYWYLQNLGQGPELLIRYENEEAVDDSQLPKDRFSAERLKGVDSTLKIQPAELGDSAVYLCASSLQSRGGSYEQYFGPGTRLTVT.

V and J are TRBV10-3 and TRBJ1-2; tentative D call: TRBD1 (5 bases). Germline assignment: CDR1 ENHRY and CDR2 SYGVKD. Trimming removed 3 bases at V and 0 bases at J, with 8 bases between. CDR3 length: 14 amino acids. The CDR3 loop is CAISDGGANYGYTF. The CDR3 bases are TGTGCCATCAGTGATGGAGGGGCTAACTATGGCTACACCTTC.